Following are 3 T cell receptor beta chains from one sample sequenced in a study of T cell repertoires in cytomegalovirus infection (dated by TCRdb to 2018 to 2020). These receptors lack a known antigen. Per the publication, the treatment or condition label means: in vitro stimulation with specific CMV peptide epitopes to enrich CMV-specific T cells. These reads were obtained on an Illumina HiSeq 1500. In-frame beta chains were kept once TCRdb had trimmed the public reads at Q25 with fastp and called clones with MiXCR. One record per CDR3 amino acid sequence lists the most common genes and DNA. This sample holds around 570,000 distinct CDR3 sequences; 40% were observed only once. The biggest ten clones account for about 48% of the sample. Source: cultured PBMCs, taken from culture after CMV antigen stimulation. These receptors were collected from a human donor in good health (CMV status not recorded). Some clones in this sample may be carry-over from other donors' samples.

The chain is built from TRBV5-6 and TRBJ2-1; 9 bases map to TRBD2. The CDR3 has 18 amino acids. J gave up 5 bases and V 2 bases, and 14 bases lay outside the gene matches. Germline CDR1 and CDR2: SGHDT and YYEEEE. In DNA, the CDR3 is TGTGCCAGCAGCTTTATGGCGGGGGGGGTAGGGATAAACAATGAGCAGTTCTTC. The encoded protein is CASSFMAGGVGINNEQFF.

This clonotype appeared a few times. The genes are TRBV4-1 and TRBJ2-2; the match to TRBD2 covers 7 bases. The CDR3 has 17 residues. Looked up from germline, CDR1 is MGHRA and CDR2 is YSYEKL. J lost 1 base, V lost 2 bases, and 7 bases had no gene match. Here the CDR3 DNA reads TGCGCCAGCAGCCAAAATCCCCTAGCGGTGAACACCGGGGAGCTGTTTTTT. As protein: CASSQNPLAVNTGELFF.

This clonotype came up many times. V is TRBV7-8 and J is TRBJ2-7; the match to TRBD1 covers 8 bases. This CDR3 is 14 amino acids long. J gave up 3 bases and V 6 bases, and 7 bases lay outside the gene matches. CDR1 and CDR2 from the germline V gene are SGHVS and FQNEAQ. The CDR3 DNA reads TGTGCCAGCAGTTTAAGGGACAGGAGCTACGAGCAGTACTTC. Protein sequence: CASSLRDRSYEQYF.